This T cell receptor beta chain is from a study of cytomegalovirus exposure and HLA in healthy donors. Study overall: A later analysis reported the same platform for the roughly 120 validation repertoires and the roughly 700 first-cohort repertoires.

Findings and limits, study-wide: A subsequent analysis found that TCR clusters from the first cohort also tended to co-occur in the 90 to 150 validation repertoires, with around 94% of cluster scores above 0. Specificity of a few CMV-associated chains for CMV antigens was verified in vitro. The listing of 150 to 200 TCR beta chains classed them as cytomegalovirus-associated.

A note on this clone: Its antigen is currently unknown.

Germline-derived CDR1 and CDR2 are LGHNA and YSLEER. The CDR3 totals 13 residues. Trimming pared 4 bases from V and 4 bases from J, leaving 8 bases between. The repertoire was sequenced with immunoSEQ multiplex PCR; TCRdb's copy has only in-frame clones and lacks some. The sample lists about 120,000 clones, 95% to 97% occurring once. This sequence joins TRBV4-3 and TRBJ2-1, with a weak D call TRBD2 (5 bases). The specimen sequenced was PBMCs. This clonotype was obtained from a man between 18 and 29 years old in good health and CMV-seronegative. The CDR3: CASSPVAYNEQFF. The CDR3 region has the DNA TGCGCCAGCAGCCCCGTAGCGTACAATGAGCAGTTCTTC.